These 25 T cell receptor beta chains share one sample of origin, sequenced in a study of blood T cell repertoires in COVID-19. Measured with immunoSEQ multiplex PCR; TCRdb has only the in-frame clones, and not every one. The sample records around 260,000 clones, roughly 86% being singletons. Source material: peripheral blood. The receptors here all came from a man aged 40-50 years who had recovered from COVID-19.

The chain is built from TRBV2 and TRBJ2-1, with D hard to call. The CDR3 loop spans 14 amino acids. The V and J ends lost 7 bases and 2 bases respectively, with 12 bases between them. The germline gives CDR1 SNHLY, CDR2 FYNNEI. The CDR3 nucleotides read TGTGCCAGCATGCCGAGGCGGACCTACAATGAGCAGTTCTTC. It codes for CASMPRRTYNEQFF. Supplemented by reference TRBV2 and TRBJ2-1, the full variable domain reads EPEVTQTPSHQVTQMGQEVILRCVPISNHLYFYWYRQILGQKVEFLVSFYNNEISEKSEIFDDQFSVERPDGSNFTLKIRSTKLEDSAMYFCASMPRRTYNEQFFGPGTRLTVL.

V and J are TRBV5-1 and TRBJ1-5, with D uncertain. V lost 4 bases to trimming and J lost 4 bases, with 15 bases between them. The CDR3 is 15 amino acids. CDR1 and CDR2 (germline): SGHRS, YFSETQ. The CDR3 DNA reads TGCGCCAGCAGCCTCTCGGACGGGAGGAATCAGCCCCAGCATTTT. Translated: CASSLSDGRNQPQHF.

V gene TRBV7-6 combines with J gene TRBJ2-7; 9 bases align to TRBD1. From germline, CDR1 is SGHVS and CDR2 FNYEAQ. The CDR3 has 14 amino acids. With 5 bases clipped from V and 2 bases from J, the junction kept 4 bases outside the gene matches. CDR3 nucleotides: TGTGCCAGCAGCCCGGGGACAGGGCCCTACGAGCAGTACTTC. Protein product: CASSPGTGPYEQYF.

The chain recombines TRBV4-2 with TRBJ2-3; TRBD2 matches 7 bases. With 3 bases clipped from V and 4 bases from J, the junction kept 1 base outside the gene matches. Germline CDR1 and CDR2: LGHNA and YNFKEQ. The CDR3 length is 13 residues. CDR3 DNA: TGTGCCAGCAGCCAGGGAGGGCCAGATACGCAGTATTTT. It translates to CASSQGGPDTQYF.

The chain is built from TRBV11-2 and TRBJ2-3, with D maybe TRBD1 (7 bases). Germline V gene data show CDR1 as SGHAT and CDR2 as FQNNGV. This CDR3 is built from 16 residues. Trimming removed 2 bases from V and 1 base from J, with 13 bases in between. The CDR3 DNA follows: TGTGCCAGCAGCTTAACGACAGGGACTCGCACAGATACGCAGTATTTT. Translating gives CASSLTTGTRTDTQYF. The full variable domain, its missing parts supplied by reference TRBV11-2 and TRBJ2-3, is EAGVAQSPRYKIIEKRQSVAFWCNPISGHATLYWYQQILGQGPKLLIQFQNNGVVDDSQLPKDRFSAERLKGVDSTLKIQPAKLEDSAVYLCASSLTTGTRTDTQYFGPGTRLTVL.

The V gene is TRBV7-9, the J gene TRBJ1-6; D is perhaps TRBD1 (6 bases). The CDR3 has 14 residues. The ends were cut back, 2 bases at V and 9 bases at J, with 11 bases in the middle. Germline V gene lookup returns CDR1 SEHNR and CDR2 FQNEAQ (reference sequence). Here the CDR3 DNA reads TGTGCCAGCAGCTTAAACAGGGACGGTTCACCCCTCCACTTT. It specifies CASSLNRDGSPLHF. Together with reference TRBV7-9 and TRBJ1-6, the CDR3 gives the full variable domain: DTGVSQNPRHKITKRGQNVTFRCDPISEHNRLYWYRQTLGQGPEFLTYFQNEAQLEKSRLLSDRFSAERPKGSFSTLEIQRTEQGDSAMYLCASSLNRDGSPLHFGNGTRLTVT.

This clone came up a few times. The rearrangement links TRBV12-3 or TRBV12-4 to TRBJ1-1; D might be TRBD1 (5 bases). The CDR3 extends over 13 amino acids. V lost 6 bases and J 6 bases, leaving 14 bases between the germline ends. The CDR3 spells CASRLRVGSEAFF. The DNA for the CDR3 is TGTGCCAGCAGACTCAGGGTCGGTTCTGAAGCTTTCTTT.

V is TRBV7-9 and J is TRBJ2-1; 7 bases match TRBD1. V was clipped by 7 bases and J by 1 base; unmatched bases: 13. Per germline, CDR1 SEHNR and CDR2 FQNEAQ (reference sequence). CDR3 length equals 17 residues. The CDR3 bases are TGTGCCAGCACCGCATCGACAGGGTTGTTTTCCTACAATGAGCAGTTCTTC. It yields the protein CASTASTGLFSYNEQFF. The full variable domain, with the rest looked up from reference TRBV7-9 and TRBJ2-1, is DTGVSQNPRHKITKRGQNVTFRCDPISEHNRLYWYRQTLGQGPEFLTYFQNEAQLEKSRLLSDRFSAERPKGSFSTLEIQRTEQGDSAMYLCASTASTGLFSYNEQFFGPGTRLTVL.

V is TRBV7-2 and J is TRBJ2-7; TRBD2 matches at 13 bases. CDR1 is SGHTA, CDR2 FQGNSA, per germline. Germline trimming cut 6 bases from V and 2 bases from J; bases unmatched to any gene: 4. This CDR3 has 15 residues. CDR3 nucleotide sequence: TGTGCCAGCAGGCCCGGGACTAGCGGGGCCTACGAGCAGTACTTC. Translated, it gives CASRPGTSGAYEQYF.

This chain connects TRBV2 to TRBJ1-5; 9 positions match TRBD1. CDR1 and CDR2 (germline): SNHLY, FYNNEI. CDR3 length: 15 residues. Trimming took 6 bases from V and 6 from J; bases not matched to a gene: 9. DNA for the CDR3: TGTGCCAGCAGCGCGGACAGGGGTGAGGGTCAGCCCCAGCATTTT. Encoded protein: CASSADRGEGQPQHF. Drawing the rest from reference TRBV2 and TRBJ1-5, the complete variable domain is EPEVTQTPSHQVTQMGQEVILRCVPISNHLYFYWYRQILGQKVEFLVSFYNNEISEKSEIFDDQFSVERPDGSNFTLKIRSTKLEDSAMYFCASSADRGEGQPQHFGDGTRLSIL.

The chain joins TRBV7-2 to TRBJ2-5, with 10 bases fitting TRBD2. Germline trimming cut 5 bases from V and 4 bases from J; bases unmatched to any gene: 7. The germline CDR1 and CDR2 sequences are SGHTA and FQGNSA. The CDR3 has 15 amino acids. For the CDR3, the DNA is TGTGCCAGCAGCCTACCAGCGGGGGGGAGAGAGACCCAGTACTTC. Its translation: CASSLPAGGRETQYF.

The gene calls are TRBV29-1 and TRBJ2-1; D perhaps matches TRBD1 (6 bases). The V gene lost 6 bases and the J gene lost 1 base, with 13 bases spanning the gap. CDR1 is SQVTM and CDR2 is ANQGSEA in the germline V gene. The CDR3 length is 14 residues. The DNA for the CDR3 is TGCAGCGTAGCACACAGGGCATCCTACAATGAGCAGTTCTTC. Its protein is CSVAHRASYNEQFF.

This clone was recorded once. J is TRBJ1-4 and V is TRBV6-6; D unresolved. The CDR3 has 17 amino acids. Germline V gene lookup returns CDR1 MNHNY and CDR2 SVGAGI (reference sequence). V gave up 5 bases and J gave up 0 bases, with 16 bases separating them. CDR3 sequence: CASSPRFQSSTNEKLFF. The CDR3 DNA reads as TGTGCCAGCAGTCCGCGGTTCCAGAGTTCAACTAATGAAAAACTGTTTTTT.

This chain joins TRBV7-8 and TRBJ1-1; no reliable D call. There are 16 residues in the CDR3. Between the trimmed V and J ends, which lost 4 bases and 0 bases, there was a span of 15 bases. Germline-derived CDR1 and CDR2 are SGHVS and FQNEAQ. The DNA of the CDR3 is TGTGCCAGCAGCTCGGGGAGGACCGGGCTGAACACTGAAGCTTTCTTT. Translation: CASSSGRTGLNTEAFF.

This chain uses TRBV5-5 with TRBJ2-2; TRBD2 matches at 7 bases. The CDR3 contains 17 residues. The germline CDR1 and CDR2 sequences are SGHKS and YYEKEE (reference sequence). V dropped 3 bases and J dropped 0; count of bases not matched to a gene: 8. For the CDR3, the DNA is TGTGCCAGCAGCTCTCCCCCGGGGGGTTCGAACACCGGGGAGCTGTTTTTT. Protein product: CASSSPPGGSNTGELFF.

The chain couples TRBV5-6 to TRBJ1-2; 7 bases agree with TRBD1. Trimming at V came to 2 bases and at J to 8 bases, leaving 3 bases not matched to a gene. Looked up from germline, CDR1 is SGHDT and CDR2 is YYEEEE. The CDR3 runs 12 residues. CDR3 sequence (DNA): TGTGCCAGCAGCTTACAGGGGACGGGCTACACCTTC. Translation gives CASSLQGTGYTF.

The chain couples TRBV6-5 to TRBJ1-1; D unresolved. This CDR3 is built from 15 residues. Deletions cut 0 bases from V and 2 bases from J, with 10 bases between. Germline V gene sequence: CDR1 MNHEY, CDR2 SVGAGI. The CDR3 region is CASSYSGGINTEAFF. The CDR3 DNA reads as TGTGCCAGCAGTTACTCGGGAGGGATCAACACTGAAGCTTTCTTT.

The genes are TRBV7-2 and TRBJ2-3; a possible D gene is TRBD1 (5 bases). CDR3 length: 15 amino acids. The germline V gene has CDR1 SGHTA and CDR2 FQGNSA. Trimming left V 1 base short and J 4 bases short, with 12 bases between. Here the CDR3 reads CASSLDWGNSDTQYF. In DNA form, the CDR3 reads TGTGCCAGCAGCTTAGATTGGGGCAACTCAGATACGCAGTATTTT.

The chain uses TRBV14 and TRBJ1-5; no definite D call. V was shortened by 0 bases and J by 6 bases, with 6 bases between the two germline ends. The CDR3 runs 13 residues. Looked up from germline, CDR1 is SGHDN and CDR2 is FVKESK. CDR3 coding DNA: TGTGCCAGCAGCCAAGATATCAGTCAGCCCCAGCATTTT. Residues: CASSQDISQPQHF.

The rearrangement uses TRBV18 and TRBJ2-7; D possibly corresponds to TRBD1 (5 bases). This CDR3 is built from 13 residues. Germline V lookup: CDR1 KGHSH, CDR2 LQKENI. Trimming took off 5 bases at V and 3 bases at J, with 11 bases between the two ends. CDR3 DNA sequence: TGTGCCAGCTCAAAGGGGCAGATCTACGAGCAGTACTTC. The encoded protein is CASSKGQIYEQYF.

V usage is TRBV10-3 and J usage is TRBJ2-7; 13 bases fit TRBD2. Germline V gene data show CDR1 as ENHRY and CDR2 as SYGVKD. V shed 4 bases and J 6 bases; nucleotides not matched to a gene: 6. The CDR3 length is 15 residues. The CDR3 region has the DNA TGTGCCATCAGTGGGACGGGACTAGCGGGACTCGAGCAGTACTTC. Translated: CAISGTGLAGLEQYF.

The gene calls are TRBV5-1 and TRBJ1-4, with a tentative D call TRBD1 (6 bases). Trimming removed 4 bases from V and 7 bases from J, with 17 bases in between. Germline V gene sequence: CDR1 SGHRS, CDR2 YFSETQ. The CDR3 totals 15 residues. The CDR3: CASSPTGGGGEKLFF. The DNA of the CDR3 is TGCGCCAGCAGCCCCACTGGGGGGGGCGGTGAAAAACTGTTTTTT.

This sequence joins TRBV5-1 and TRBJ2-5; weak D call: TRBD1 (6 bases). CDR3 length: 15 residues. V lost 2 bases and J 5 bases, leaving 16 bases between the germline ends. CDR1 is SGHRS, CDR2 YFSETQ, per germline. The CDR3 DNA reads as TGCGCCAGCAGCTTAGGGACAACCCGAACGGAGACCCAGTACTTC. Translating it yields CASSLGTTRTETQYF.

The gene calls are TRBV5-4 and TRBJ2-1; perhaps TRBD1 as D (5 bases). The germline V gene encodes CDR1 SGHNT and CDR2 YYREEE (reference sequence). V was trimmed by 3 bases and J by 3 bases, leaving 7 bases between them. The CDR3 covers 13 residues. The CDR3 DNA follows: TGTGCCAGCAGCTCCGACAGCTACAATGAGCAGTTCTTC. Translating gives CASSSDSYNEQFF.

The chain combines TRBV10-3 with TRBJ1-6; D call uncertain. This CDR3 region has 14 residues. The V end lost 3 bases, the J end lost 10 bases, and 13 bases lay between the germline ends. Per the germline V gene, CDR1 is ENHRY and CDR2 is SYGVKD. The CDR3 protein is CAISDQVFGSPLHF. CDR3 in DNA: TGTGCCATCAGTGACCAGGTTTTTGGATCACCCCTCCACTTT.